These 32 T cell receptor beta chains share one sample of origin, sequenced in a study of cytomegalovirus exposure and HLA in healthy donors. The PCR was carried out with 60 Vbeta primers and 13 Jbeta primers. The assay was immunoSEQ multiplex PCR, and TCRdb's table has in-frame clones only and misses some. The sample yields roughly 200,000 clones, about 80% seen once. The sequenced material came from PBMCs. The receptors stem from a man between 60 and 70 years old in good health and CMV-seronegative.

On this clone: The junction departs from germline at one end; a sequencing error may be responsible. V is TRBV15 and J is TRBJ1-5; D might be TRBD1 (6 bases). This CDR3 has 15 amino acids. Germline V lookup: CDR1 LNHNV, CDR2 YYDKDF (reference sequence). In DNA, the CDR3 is TGTGCCACCAGCAGAGATCGGACCGGGGGGCAGCCCCAGAATTTT. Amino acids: CATSRDRTGGQPQNF.

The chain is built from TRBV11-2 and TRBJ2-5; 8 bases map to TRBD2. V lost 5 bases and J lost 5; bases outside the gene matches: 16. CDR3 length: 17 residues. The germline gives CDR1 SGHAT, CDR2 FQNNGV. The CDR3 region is CASSRRGGLLNRETQYF. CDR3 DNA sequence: TGTGCCAGCAGCCGCCGGGGGGGACTTCTCAACCGCGAGACCCAGTACTTC.

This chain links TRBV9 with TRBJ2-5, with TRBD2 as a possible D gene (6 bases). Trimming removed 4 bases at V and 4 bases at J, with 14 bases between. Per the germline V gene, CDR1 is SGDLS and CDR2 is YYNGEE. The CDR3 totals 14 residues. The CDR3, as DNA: TGTGCCAGCAGCCGCGGGGCGTTCGGAGAGACCCAGTACTTC. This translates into CASSRGAFGETQYF. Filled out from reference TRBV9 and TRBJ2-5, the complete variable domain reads DSGVTQTPKHLITATGQRVTLRCSPRSGDLSVYWYQQSLDQGLQFLIQYYNGEERAKGNILERFSAQQFPDLHSELNLSSLELGDSALYFCASSRGAFGETQYFGPGTRLLVL.

CDR3 bases: TGTGCCAGCAGCTTAGTGGGGCTGCAAGAGACCCAGTACTTC. Translation gives CASSLVGLQETQYF. The rearrangement joins TRBV7-2 to TRBJ2-5, with a weak D call TRBD1 (5 bases). V was cut by 1 base and J by 2 bases, with 8 bases left in between. Germline CDR1 reads SGHTA; CDR2 reads FQGNSA. The CDR3 extends over 14 amino acids.

In nucleotides, the CDR3 is TGTGCCAGCAGACTTATCATCCCCCTGGGACAGGGAGGAGATACGCAGTATTTT. Protein: CASRLIIPLGQGGDTQYF. The gene calls are TRBV27 and TRBJ2-3, with 9 nucleotides matching TRBD1. Germline loops: CDR1 MNHEY, CDR2 SMNVEV (reference sequence). The CDR3 consists of 18 residues. With 6 bases clipped from V and 5 bases from J, the junction kept 18 bases outside the gene matches.

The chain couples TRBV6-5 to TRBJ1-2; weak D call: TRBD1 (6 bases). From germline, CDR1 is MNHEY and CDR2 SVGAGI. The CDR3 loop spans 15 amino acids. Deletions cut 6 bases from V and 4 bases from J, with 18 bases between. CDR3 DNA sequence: TGTGCCAGCAGCAGGGACATCCACGGGGTCTATGGCTACACCTTC. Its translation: CASSRDIHGVYGYTF.

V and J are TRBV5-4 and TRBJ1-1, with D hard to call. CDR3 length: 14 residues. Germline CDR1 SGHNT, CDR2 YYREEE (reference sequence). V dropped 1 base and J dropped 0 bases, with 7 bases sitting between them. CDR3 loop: CASSLSGVNTEAFF. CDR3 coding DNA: TGTGCCAGCAGCTTGTCCGGGGTGAACACTGAAGCTTTCTTT.

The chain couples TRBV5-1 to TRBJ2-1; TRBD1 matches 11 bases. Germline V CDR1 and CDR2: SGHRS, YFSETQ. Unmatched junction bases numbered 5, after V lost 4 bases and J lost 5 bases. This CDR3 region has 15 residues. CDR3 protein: CASSQGQGVDNEQFF. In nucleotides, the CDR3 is TGCGCCAGCAGCCAGGGACAGGGGGTGGACAATGAGCAGTTCTTC.

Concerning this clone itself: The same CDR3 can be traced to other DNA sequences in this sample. Written as DNA, the CDR3 is TGCGCCAGCAGCTTGGGGCTAGCGGGAACGTACGAGCAGTACTTC. Protein: CASSLGLAGTYEQYF. This rearrangement joins TRBV5-1 to TRBJ2-7; TRBD2 aligns across 9 bases. In germline, CDR1 is SGHRS, CDR2 YFSETQ. This CDR3 is built from 15 residues. V gave up 0 bases and J gave up 4 bases; unmatched junction bases: 5. The variable domain in full, with the rest retrieved from reference TRBV5-1 and TRBJ2-7, is KAGVTQTPRYLIKTRGQQVTLSCSPISGHRSVSWYQQTPGQGLQFLFEYFSETQRNKGNFPGRFSGRQFSNSRSEMNVSTLELGDSALYLCASSLGLAGTYEQYFGPGTRLTVT.

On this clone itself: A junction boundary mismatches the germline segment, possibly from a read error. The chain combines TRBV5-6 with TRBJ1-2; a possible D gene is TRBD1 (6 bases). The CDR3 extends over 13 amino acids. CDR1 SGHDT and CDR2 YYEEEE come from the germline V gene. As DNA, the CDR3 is TGTGCCAGCAGCTTGTGGGGTCATGGGGGCTACCCCTTC. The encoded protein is CASSLWGHGGYPF.

The CDR3 spells CASSSNPNTEAFF. CDR3 sequence (DNA): TGTGCCAGCAGCTCTAATCCGAACACTGAAGCTTTCTTT. This chain connects TRBV2 to TRBJ1-1; D gene uncertain. Germline V gives CDR1 SNHLY, CDR2 FYNNEI. The germline V and J ends were trimmed by 6 bases and 1 base, with 9 bases remaining between them. The CDR3 has 13 residues.

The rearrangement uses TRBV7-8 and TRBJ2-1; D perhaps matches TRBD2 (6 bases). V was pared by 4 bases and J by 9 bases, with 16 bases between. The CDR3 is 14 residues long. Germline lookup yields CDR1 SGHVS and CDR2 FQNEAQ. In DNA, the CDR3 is TGTGCCAGCAGCTATACGGGAGAGGTGGCTGAGCAGTTCTTC. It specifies CASSYTGEVAEQFF.

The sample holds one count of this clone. Here the CDR3 reads CAISPTTESPGNTIYF. The CDR3 DNA sequence: TGTGCCATCAGTCCAACGACAGAGAGCCCTGGAAACACCATATATTTT. The chain has TRBV10-3 and TRBJ1-3; D possibly corresponds to TRBD1 (5 bases). Trimming stripped 5 bases from V and 2 bases from J, with 16 bases between. This CDR3 spans 16 amino acids. The germline V gene encodes CDR1 ENHRY and CDR2 SYGVKD.

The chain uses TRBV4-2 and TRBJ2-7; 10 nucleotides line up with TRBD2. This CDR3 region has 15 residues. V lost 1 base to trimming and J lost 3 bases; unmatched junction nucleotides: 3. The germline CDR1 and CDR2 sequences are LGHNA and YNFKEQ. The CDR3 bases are TGTGCCAGCAGCCAAGGGACTAGCGGAGGCTACGAGCAGTACTTC. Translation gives CASSQGTSGGYEQYF.

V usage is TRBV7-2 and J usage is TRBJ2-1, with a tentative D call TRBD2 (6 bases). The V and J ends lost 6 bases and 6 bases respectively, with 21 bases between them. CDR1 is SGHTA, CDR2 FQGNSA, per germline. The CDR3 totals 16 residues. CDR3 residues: CASRHFRDSRSNEQFF. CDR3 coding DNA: TGTGCCAGCAGGCATTTCCGGGACTCCCGATCCAATGAGCAGTTCTTC.

In DNA form, the CDR3 reads TGTGCCAGCAGCTTAGTGGGGGGACAGGGGAACACTGAAGCTTTCTTT. This encodes CASSLVGGQGNTEAFF. The V and J genes are TRBV7-2 and TRBJ1-1, with TRBD1 matching over 9 bases. V was clipped by 1 base and J by 1 base; unmatched bases: 4. This CDR3 contains 16 residues. CDR1 is SGHTA, CDR2 FQGNSA, per germline.

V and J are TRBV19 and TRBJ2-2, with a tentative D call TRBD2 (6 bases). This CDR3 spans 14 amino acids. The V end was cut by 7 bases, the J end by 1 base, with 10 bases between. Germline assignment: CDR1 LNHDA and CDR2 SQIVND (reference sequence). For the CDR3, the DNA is TGTGCCAGTAACCGCGGGGAGAACACCGGGGAGCTGTTTTTT. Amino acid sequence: CASNRGENTGELFF. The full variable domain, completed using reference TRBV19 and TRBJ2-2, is DGGITQSPKYLFRKEGQNVTLSCEQNLNHDAMYWYRQDPGQGLRLIYYSQIVNDFQKGDIAEGYSVSREKKESFPLTVTSAQKNPTAFYLCASNRGENTGELFFGEGSRLTVL.

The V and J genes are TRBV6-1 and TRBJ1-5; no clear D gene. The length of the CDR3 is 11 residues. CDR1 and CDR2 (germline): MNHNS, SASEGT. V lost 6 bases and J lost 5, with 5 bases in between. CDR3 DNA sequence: TGTGCCAGCAGGGAGCATCAGCCCCAGCATTTT. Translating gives CASREHQPQHF.

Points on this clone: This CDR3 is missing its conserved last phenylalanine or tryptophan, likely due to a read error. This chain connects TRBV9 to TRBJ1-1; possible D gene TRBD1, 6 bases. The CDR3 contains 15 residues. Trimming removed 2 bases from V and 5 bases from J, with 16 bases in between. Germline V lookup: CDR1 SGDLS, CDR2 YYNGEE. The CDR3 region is CASSVGGAIGTEAFL. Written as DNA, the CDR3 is TGTGCCAGCAGCGTTGGGGGGGCCATAGGGACTGAAGCTTTCCTT.

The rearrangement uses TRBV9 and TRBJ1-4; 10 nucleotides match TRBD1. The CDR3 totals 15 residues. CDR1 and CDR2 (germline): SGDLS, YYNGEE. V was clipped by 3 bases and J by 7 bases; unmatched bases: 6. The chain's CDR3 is CASSGGQGVTEKLFF. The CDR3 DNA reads TGTGCCAGCAGCGGCGGACAGGGGGTGACTGAAAAACTGTTTTTT.

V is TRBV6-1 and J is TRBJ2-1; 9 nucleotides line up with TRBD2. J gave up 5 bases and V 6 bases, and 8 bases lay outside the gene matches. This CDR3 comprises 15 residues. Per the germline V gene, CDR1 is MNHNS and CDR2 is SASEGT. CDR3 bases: TGTGCCAGCAGAGACAGCGGGGGGAGTGACAATGAGCAGTTCTTC. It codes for CASRDSGGSDNEQFF.

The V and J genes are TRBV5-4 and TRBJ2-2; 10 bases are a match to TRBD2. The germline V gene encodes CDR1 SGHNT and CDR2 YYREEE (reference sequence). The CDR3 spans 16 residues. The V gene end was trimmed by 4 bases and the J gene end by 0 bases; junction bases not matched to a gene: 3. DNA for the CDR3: TGTGCCAGCAGCGAGCTAGCGGGGGCGAACACCGGGGAGCTGTTTTTT. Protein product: CASSELAGANTGELFF.

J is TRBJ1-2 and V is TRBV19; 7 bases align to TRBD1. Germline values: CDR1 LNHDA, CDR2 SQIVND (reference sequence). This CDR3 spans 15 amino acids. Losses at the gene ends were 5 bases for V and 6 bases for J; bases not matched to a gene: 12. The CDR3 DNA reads TGTGCCAGTAGTCCCCCCGGGACAGCCCGACATGGCTACACCTTC. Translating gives CASSPPGTARHGYTF.

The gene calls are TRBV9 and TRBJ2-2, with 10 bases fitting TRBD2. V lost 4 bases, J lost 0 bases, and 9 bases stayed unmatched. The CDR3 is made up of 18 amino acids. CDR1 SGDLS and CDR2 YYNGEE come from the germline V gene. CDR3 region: CASSSPASGGSNTGELFF. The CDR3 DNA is TGTGCCAGCAGCTCCCCGGCTAGCGGGGGTTCGAACACCGGGGAGCTGTTTTTT.

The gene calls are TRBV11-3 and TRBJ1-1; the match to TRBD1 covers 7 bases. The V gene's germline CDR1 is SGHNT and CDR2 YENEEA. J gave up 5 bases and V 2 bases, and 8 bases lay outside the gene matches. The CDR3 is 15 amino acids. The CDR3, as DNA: TGTGCCAGCAGCTTAAGCGGAGCAGGGGGAACTGAAGCTTTCTTT. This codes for CASSLSGAGGTEAFF.

The CDR3 DNA reads TGTGCCAGCAGCTTAAACAGGGAATTTGGCTACACCTTC. This translates into CASSLNREFGYTF. The chain couples TRBV5-4 to TRBJ1-2; a weak D match, TRBD1 (6 bases). V lost 2 bases and J lost 7, with 12 bases in between. This CDR3 region has 13 residues. Germline CDR1 reads SGHNT; CDR2 reads YYREEE (reference sequence).

CDR3 nucleotides: TGTGCCAGCAGCATAGGACAGAACTACAATGAGCAGTTCTTC. Its protein product is CASSIGQNYNEQFF. The chain uses TRBV5-4 and TRBJ2-1; TRBD1 might be the D (6 bases). Trimming removed 4 bases at V and 3 bases at J, with 11 bases between. The CDR3 sequence is 14 residues long. Looked up from germline, CDR1 is SGHNT and CDR2 is YYREEE (reference sequence). Full variable domain (remainder filled in from reference TRBV5-4 and TRBJ2-1): ETGVTQSPTHLIKTRGQQVTLRCSSQSGHNTVSWYQQALGQGPQFIFQYYREEENGRGNFPPRFSGLQFPNYSSELNVNALELDDSALYLCASSIGQNYNEQFFGPGTRLTVL.

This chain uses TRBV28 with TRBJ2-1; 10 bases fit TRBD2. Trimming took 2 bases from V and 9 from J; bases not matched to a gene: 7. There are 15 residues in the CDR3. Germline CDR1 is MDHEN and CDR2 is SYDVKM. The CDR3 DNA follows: TGTGCCAGCAGTTTAACTAGCGGGATTTTCGGTGAGCAGTTCTTC. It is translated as CASSLTSGIFGEQFF.

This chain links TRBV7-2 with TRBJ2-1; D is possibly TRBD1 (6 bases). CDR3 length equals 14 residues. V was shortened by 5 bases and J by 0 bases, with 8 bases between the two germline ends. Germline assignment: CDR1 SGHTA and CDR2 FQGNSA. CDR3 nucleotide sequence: TGTGCCAGCAGCACAGGGTTCTCCTACAATGAGCAGTTCTTC. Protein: CASSTGFSYNEQFF.

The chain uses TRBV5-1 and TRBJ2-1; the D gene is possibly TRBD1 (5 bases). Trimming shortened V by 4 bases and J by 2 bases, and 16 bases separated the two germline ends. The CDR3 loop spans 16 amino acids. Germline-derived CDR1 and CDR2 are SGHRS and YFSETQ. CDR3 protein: CASSPGRQFPYNEQFF. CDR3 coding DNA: TGCGCCAGCAGCCCCGGACGACAGTTCCCCTACAATGAGCAGTTCTTC.

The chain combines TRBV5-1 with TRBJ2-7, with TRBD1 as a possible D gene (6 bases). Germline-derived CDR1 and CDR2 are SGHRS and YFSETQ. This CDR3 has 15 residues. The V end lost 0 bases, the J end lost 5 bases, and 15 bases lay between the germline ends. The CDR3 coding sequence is TGCGCCAGCAGCTTGGCCGGGACACCCCAGAACGAGCAGTACTTC. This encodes CASSLAGTPQNEQYF.

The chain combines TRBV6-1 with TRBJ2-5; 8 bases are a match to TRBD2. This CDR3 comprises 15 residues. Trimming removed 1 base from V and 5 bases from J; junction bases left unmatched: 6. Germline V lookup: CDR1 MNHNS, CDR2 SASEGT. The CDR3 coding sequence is TGTGCCAGCAGTGAAGGGACGGGGGGGCCGGAGACCCAGTACTTC. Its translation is CASSEGTGGPETQYF.